These 9 T cell receptor beta chains originate from one sample sequenced in a study of breast tumors, draining lymph nodes, adjacent tissues. Breast cancer patients provided tissue from their axillary draining lymph nodes. One entry per CDR3 protein, called by TCRdb with MiXCR from the multiplex PCR reads. The data contain about 200,000 distinct CDR3 sequences, under 40% of them singletons. The sample taken for sequencing was axillary lymph node tissue. These receptor sequences come from a female donor with breast cancer. Some clones in this sample may be carry-over from other donors' samples.

This clonotype showed up many times. The V gene is TRBV19, the J gene TRBJ1-3, with D unresolved. Trimming removed 5 bases from V and 3 bases from J, with 14 bases in between. The CDR3 consists of 15 residues. The germline gives CDR1 LNHDA, CDR2 SQIVND (reference sequence). CDR3 bases: TGTGCCAGTAGTTCGGTTGGAGTAATTGGAAACACCATATATTTT. Its translation is CASSSVGVIGNTIYF.

This clonotype was detected only a few times. A much larger clone lies a single base off, so this may be a read error. This chain connects TRBV9 to TRBJ1-3; TRBD1 is a possible D gene (5 bases). V lost 4 bases and J lost 2, with 13 bases in between. The germline V gene has CDR1 SGDLS and CDR2 YYNGEE. CDR3 length: 15 residues. Written as DNA, the CDR3 is TGTGCCAGCAGCTTTTACGGCAGGGCTGGAAACACCATATATTTT. It translates to CASSFYGRAGNTIYF.

A word on this clonotype: A much larger clonotype is one base distant, so this may be a read error. It is likely a read error, because the conserved phenylalanine at the end of the CDR3 is missing. The chain combines TRBV19 with TRBJ2-3, with 8 bases lining up with TRBD2. V lost 1 base and J lost 2; bases outside the gene matches: 5. CDR1 and CDR2 (germline): LNHDA, SQIVND (reference sequence). This CDR3 has 16 amino acids. CDR3 protein: CASSIGASGLTDTQYS. The CDR3 DNA sequence: TGTGCCAGTAGTATAGGGGCTAGCGGGCTCACAGATACGCAGTATTCT.

This clonotype was seen repeatedly, ten times or more. The rearrangement links TRBV7-2 to TRBJ1-2; possibly TRBD1 for D (5 bases). V lost 5 bases and J 6 bases, leaving 16 bases between the germline ends. The CDR3 spans 14 residues. Germline CDR1 reads SGHTA; CDR2 reads FQGNSA. The CDR3 region has the DNA TGTGCCAGCAGCCCTCGGGGGGGACTGGATGGCTACACCTTC. This encodes CASSPRGGLDGYTF.

This clonotype has a count of ten or more. The chain combines TRBV29-1 with TRBJ2-7, with TRBD2 identical over 12 bases. V gave up 8 bases and J gave up 1 base; unmatched junction bases: 6. The CDR3 spans 14 residues. The V gene's germline CDR1 is SQVTM and CDR2 ANQGSEA. The CDR3 loop reads CSTSGTSGSYEQYF. The CDR3 nucleotides are TGCAGCACTTCCGGGACTAGCGGGTCCTACGAGCAGTACTTC.

The CDR3 sequence is CASSAVPLSGGDGDTQYF. The CDR3 bases are TGTGCCAGCAGCGCCGTCCCACTTAGCGGGGGGGATGGAGATACGCAGTATTTT. The gene calls are TRBV9 and TRBJ2-3; 11 bases agree with TRBD2. The CDR3 spans 18 residues. Germline trimming cut 3 bases from V and 5 bases from J; bases unmatched to any gene: 14. Germline lookup yields CDR1 SGDLS and CDR2 YYNGEE.

The chain combines TRBV2 with TRBJ2-1, with D possibly being TRBD1 (6 bases). V was cut by 8 bases and J by 8 bases, with 22 bases left in between. CDR3 length: 15 residues. Germline V lookup: CDR1 SNHLY, CDR2 FYNNEI. CDR3 protein: CASAKRDTHGDEQFF. The CDR3, as DNA: TGTGCCAGCGCTAAACGGGACACACACGGCGATGAGCAGTTCTTC. The whole variable domain, filled in from reference TRBV2 and TRBJ2-1, reads EPEVTQTPSHQVTQMGQEVILRCVPISNHLYFYWYRQILGQKVEFLVSFYNNEISEKSEIFDDQFSVERPDGSNFTLKIRSTKLEDSAMYFCASAKRDTHGDEQFFGPGTRLTVL.

This clonotype turned up a few times. J is TRBJ2-7 and V is TRBV10-1, with 7 bases lining up with TRBD1. This CDR3 is 15 amino acids long. Germline trimming cut 5 bases from V and 3 bases from J; bases unmatched to any gene: 10. The germline V gene has CDR1 WNHNN and CDR2 SYGVQD (reference sequence). CDR3 nucleotide sequence: TGCGCCAGCAGTCAAACAGGGGAGAACCTCTACGAGCAGTACTTC. Translation: CASSQTGENLYEQYF.

The table lists this clonotype with many counts. The chain combines TRBV12-3 or TRBV12-4 with TRBJ1-5; no definite D call. Trimming removed 2 bases from V and 7 bases from J, with 9 bases in between. This CDR3 comprises 13 residues. The CDR3 coding sequence is TGTGCCAGCAGTTTAAAGGAAAAGCAGCCCCAGCATTTT. Its protein product is CASSLKEKQPQHF.